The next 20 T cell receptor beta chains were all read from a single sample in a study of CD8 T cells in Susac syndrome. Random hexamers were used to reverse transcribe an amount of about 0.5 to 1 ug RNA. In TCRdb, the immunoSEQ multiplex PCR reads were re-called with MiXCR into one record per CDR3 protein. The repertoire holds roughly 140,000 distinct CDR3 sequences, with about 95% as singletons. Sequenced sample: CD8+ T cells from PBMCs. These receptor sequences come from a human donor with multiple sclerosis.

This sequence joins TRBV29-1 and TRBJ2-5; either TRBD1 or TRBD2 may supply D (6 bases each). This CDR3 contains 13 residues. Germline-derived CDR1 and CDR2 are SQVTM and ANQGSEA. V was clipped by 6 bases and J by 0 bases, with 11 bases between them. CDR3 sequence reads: CSVPGGYQETQYF. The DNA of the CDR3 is TGCAGCGTCCCCGGGGGCTACCAAGAGACCCAGTACTTC. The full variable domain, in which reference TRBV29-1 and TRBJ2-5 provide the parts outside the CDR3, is SAVISQKPSRDICQRGTSLTIQCQVDSQVTMMFWYRQQPGQSLTLIATANQGSEATYESGFVIDKFPISRPNLTFSTLTVSNMSPEDSSIYLCSVPGGYQETQYFGPGTRLLVL.

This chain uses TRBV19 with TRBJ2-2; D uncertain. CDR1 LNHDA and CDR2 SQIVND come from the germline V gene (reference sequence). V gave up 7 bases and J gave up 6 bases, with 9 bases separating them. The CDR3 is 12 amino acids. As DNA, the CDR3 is TGTGCCAGTACTTGGAGTTCCGGGGAGCTGTTTTTT. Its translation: CASTWSSGELFF.

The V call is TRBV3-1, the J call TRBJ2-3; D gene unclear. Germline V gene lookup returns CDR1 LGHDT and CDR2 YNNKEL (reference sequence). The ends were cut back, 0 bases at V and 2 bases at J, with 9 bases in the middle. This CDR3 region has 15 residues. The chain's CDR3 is CASSQDGNPTDTQYF. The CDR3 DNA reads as TGTGCCAGCAGCCAAGATGGCAACCCCACAGATACGCAGTATTTT.

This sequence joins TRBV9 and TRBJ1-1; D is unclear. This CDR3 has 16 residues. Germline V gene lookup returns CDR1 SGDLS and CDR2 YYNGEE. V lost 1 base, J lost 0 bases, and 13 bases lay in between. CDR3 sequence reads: CASSVPKDIMNTEAFF. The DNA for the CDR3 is TGTGCCAGCAGCGTACCCAAAGACATTATGAACACTGAAGCTTTCTTT.

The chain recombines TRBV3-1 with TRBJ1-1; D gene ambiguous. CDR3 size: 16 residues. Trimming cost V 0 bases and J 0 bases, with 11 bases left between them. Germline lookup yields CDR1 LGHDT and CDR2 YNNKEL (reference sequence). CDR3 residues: CASSQDLNQVNTEAFF. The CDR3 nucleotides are TGTGCCAGCAGCCAAGATCTTAATCAAGTGAACACTGAAGCTTTCTTT.

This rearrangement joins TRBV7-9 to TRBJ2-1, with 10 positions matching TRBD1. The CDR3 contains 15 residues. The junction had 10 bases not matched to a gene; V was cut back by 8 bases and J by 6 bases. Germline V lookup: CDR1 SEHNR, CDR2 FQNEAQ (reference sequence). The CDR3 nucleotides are TGTGCCAGCGGAACCAGGGACAGGGGATTCAATGAGCAGTTCTTC. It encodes CASGTRDRGFNEQFF.

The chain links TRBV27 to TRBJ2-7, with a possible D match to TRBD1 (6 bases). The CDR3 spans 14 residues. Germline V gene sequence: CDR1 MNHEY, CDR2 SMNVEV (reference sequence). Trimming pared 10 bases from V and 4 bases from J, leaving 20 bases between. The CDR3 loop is CATFPGQRNYEQYV. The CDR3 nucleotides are TGTGCCACCTTCCCGGGACAAAGAAATTACGAGCAGTACGTC.

CDR3 DNA sequence: TGTGCCAGTAGCACAGGGGGAAATGAGCAGTTCTTC. Amino acids: CASSTGGNEQFF. The genes are TRBV19 and TRBJ2-1; 8 bases line up with TRBD1. Per the germline V gene, CDR1 is LNHDA and CDR2 is SQIVND (reference sequence). The CDR3 runs to 12 residues. V lost 6 bases and J lost 7; bases outside the gene matches: 2.

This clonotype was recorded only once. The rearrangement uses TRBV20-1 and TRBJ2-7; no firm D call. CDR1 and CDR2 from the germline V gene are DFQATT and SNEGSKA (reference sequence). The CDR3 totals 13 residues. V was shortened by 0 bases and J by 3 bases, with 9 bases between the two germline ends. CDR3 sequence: CSARDRRGYEQYV. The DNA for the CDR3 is TGCAGTGCTAGAGATAGGAGAGGCTACGAGCAGTACGTC.

The CDR3 here is CSVEGQSSYNEQFF. DNA for the CDR3: TGCAGCGTTGAAGGGCAGAGCTCCTACAATGAGCAGTTCTTC. The chain carries TRBV29-1 and TRBJ2-1; unclear D gene. Trimming stripped 1 base from V and 0 bases from J, with 7 bases between. Germline CDR1 reads SQVTM; CDR2 reads ANQGSEA. The CDR3 spans 14 residues.

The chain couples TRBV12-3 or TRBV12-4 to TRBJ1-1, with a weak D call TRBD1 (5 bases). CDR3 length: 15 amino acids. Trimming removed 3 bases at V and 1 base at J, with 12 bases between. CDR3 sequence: CASSFLTVENTEAFF. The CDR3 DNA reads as TGTGCCAGCAGTTTCCTGACAGTCGAGAACACTGAAGCTTTCTTT.

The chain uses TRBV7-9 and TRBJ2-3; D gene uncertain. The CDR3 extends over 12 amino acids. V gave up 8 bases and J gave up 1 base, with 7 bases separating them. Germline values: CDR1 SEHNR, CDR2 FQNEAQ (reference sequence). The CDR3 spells CASERGTDTQYF. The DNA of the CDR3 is TGTGCCAGCGAGCGAGGCACAGATACGCAGTATTTT. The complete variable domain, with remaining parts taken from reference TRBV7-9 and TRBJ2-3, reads DTGVSQNPRHKITKRGQNVTFRCDPISEHNRLYWYRQTLGQGPEFLTYFQNEAQLEKSRLLSDRFSAERPKGSFSTLEIQRTEQGDSAMYLCASERGTDTQYFGPGTRLTVL.

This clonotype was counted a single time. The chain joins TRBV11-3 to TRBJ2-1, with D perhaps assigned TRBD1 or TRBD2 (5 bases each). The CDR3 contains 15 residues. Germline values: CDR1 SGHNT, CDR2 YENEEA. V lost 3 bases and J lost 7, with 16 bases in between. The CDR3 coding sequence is TGTGCCAGCAGCTTTTCGGGGCTAGCTGGAAATGAGCAGTTCTTC. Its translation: CASSFSGLAGNEQFF.

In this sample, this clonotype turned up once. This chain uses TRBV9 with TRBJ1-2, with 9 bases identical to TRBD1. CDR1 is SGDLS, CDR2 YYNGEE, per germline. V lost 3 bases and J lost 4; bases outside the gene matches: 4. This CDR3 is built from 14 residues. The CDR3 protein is CASSAVQGAYGYTF. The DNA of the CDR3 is TGTGCCAGCAGCGCCGTACAGGGGGCCTATGGCTACACCTTC.

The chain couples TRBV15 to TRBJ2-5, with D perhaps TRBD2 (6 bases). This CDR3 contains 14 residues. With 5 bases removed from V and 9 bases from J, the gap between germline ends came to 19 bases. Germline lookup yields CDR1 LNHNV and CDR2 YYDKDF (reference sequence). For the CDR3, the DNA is TGTGCCACCAGCGGATACGGACTACCCGGGGCCCAGTACTTC. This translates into CATSGYGLPGAQYF.

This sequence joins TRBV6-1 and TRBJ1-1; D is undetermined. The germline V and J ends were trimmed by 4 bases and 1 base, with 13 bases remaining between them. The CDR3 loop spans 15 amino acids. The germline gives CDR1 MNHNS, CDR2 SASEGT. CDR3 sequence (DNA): TGTGCCAGCAGTGTCCCCCACCGGGCGAACACTGAAGCTTTCTTT. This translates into CASSVPHRANTEAFF.

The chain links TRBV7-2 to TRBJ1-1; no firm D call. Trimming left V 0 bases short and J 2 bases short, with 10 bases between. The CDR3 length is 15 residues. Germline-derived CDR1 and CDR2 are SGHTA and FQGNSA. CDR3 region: CASSLAGSPNTEAFF. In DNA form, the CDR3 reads TGTGCCAGCAGCTTAGCGGGGTCCCCAAACACTGAAGCTTTCTTT.

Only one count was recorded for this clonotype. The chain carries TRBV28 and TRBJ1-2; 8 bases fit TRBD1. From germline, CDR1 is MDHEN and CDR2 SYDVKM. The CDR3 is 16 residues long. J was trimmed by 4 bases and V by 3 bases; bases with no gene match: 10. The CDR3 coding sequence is TGTGCCAGCAGTTTTGGTCCAGGGGGCATTGGCTATGGCTACACCTTC. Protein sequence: CASSFGPGGIGYGYTF.

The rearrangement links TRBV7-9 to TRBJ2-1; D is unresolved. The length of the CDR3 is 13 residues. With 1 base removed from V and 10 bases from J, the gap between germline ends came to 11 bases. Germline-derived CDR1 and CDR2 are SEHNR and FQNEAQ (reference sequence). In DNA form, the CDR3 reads TGTGCCAGCAGCTTAGTTAGCAACCCGGAGCAGTTCTTC. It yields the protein CASSLVSNPEQFF.

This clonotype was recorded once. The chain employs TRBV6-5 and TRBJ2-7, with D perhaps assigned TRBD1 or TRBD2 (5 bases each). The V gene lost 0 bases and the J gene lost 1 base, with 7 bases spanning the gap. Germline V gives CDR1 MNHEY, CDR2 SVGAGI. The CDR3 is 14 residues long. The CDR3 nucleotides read TGTGCCAGCAGTTACTCGGGGGATTCCTACGAGCAGTACTTC. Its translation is CASSYSGDSYEQYF.